The text below deals with one T cell receptor beta chain. These data belong to a study of cytotoxic CD8 clonotypes in ibrutinib-treated CLL. This table comes from immunoSEQ multiplex PCR, and its TCRdb copy is limited to in-frame clones, with some not included. The sample yields hundreds of thousands of clones, less than 75% seen once. This material consisted of PBMCs, taken after 24 months of ibrutinib treatment. The TCR originated in a human donor with chronic lymphocytic leukemia.

The CDR3, as DNA: TGTGCCAGCAGTTCCTGGACAGGGGGGGAAAAACTGTTTTTT. Amino acid sequence: CASSSWTGGEKLFF. The chain joins TRBV27 to TRBJ1-4; 10 bases match TRBD1. The CDR3 extends over 14 amino acids. Germline assignment: CDR1 MNHEY and CDR2 SMNVEV (reference sequence). V trimming: 4 bases; J trimming: 8 bases; junction bases outside the gene matches: 4.